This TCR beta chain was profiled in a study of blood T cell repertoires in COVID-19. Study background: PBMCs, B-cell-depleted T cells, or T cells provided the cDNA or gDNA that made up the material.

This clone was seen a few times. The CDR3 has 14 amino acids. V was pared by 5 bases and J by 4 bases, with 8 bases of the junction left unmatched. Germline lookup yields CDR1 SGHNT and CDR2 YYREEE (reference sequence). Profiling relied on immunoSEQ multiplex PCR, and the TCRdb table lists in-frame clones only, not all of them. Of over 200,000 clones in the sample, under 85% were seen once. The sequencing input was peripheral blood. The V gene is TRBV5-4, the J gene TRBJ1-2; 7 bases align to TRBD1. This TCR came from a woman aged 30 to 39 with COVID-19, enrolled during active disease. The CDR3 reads CASSQDRLAYGYTF. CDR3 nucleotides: TGTGCCAGCAGTCAGGACAGGCTTGCCTATGGCTACACCTTC.